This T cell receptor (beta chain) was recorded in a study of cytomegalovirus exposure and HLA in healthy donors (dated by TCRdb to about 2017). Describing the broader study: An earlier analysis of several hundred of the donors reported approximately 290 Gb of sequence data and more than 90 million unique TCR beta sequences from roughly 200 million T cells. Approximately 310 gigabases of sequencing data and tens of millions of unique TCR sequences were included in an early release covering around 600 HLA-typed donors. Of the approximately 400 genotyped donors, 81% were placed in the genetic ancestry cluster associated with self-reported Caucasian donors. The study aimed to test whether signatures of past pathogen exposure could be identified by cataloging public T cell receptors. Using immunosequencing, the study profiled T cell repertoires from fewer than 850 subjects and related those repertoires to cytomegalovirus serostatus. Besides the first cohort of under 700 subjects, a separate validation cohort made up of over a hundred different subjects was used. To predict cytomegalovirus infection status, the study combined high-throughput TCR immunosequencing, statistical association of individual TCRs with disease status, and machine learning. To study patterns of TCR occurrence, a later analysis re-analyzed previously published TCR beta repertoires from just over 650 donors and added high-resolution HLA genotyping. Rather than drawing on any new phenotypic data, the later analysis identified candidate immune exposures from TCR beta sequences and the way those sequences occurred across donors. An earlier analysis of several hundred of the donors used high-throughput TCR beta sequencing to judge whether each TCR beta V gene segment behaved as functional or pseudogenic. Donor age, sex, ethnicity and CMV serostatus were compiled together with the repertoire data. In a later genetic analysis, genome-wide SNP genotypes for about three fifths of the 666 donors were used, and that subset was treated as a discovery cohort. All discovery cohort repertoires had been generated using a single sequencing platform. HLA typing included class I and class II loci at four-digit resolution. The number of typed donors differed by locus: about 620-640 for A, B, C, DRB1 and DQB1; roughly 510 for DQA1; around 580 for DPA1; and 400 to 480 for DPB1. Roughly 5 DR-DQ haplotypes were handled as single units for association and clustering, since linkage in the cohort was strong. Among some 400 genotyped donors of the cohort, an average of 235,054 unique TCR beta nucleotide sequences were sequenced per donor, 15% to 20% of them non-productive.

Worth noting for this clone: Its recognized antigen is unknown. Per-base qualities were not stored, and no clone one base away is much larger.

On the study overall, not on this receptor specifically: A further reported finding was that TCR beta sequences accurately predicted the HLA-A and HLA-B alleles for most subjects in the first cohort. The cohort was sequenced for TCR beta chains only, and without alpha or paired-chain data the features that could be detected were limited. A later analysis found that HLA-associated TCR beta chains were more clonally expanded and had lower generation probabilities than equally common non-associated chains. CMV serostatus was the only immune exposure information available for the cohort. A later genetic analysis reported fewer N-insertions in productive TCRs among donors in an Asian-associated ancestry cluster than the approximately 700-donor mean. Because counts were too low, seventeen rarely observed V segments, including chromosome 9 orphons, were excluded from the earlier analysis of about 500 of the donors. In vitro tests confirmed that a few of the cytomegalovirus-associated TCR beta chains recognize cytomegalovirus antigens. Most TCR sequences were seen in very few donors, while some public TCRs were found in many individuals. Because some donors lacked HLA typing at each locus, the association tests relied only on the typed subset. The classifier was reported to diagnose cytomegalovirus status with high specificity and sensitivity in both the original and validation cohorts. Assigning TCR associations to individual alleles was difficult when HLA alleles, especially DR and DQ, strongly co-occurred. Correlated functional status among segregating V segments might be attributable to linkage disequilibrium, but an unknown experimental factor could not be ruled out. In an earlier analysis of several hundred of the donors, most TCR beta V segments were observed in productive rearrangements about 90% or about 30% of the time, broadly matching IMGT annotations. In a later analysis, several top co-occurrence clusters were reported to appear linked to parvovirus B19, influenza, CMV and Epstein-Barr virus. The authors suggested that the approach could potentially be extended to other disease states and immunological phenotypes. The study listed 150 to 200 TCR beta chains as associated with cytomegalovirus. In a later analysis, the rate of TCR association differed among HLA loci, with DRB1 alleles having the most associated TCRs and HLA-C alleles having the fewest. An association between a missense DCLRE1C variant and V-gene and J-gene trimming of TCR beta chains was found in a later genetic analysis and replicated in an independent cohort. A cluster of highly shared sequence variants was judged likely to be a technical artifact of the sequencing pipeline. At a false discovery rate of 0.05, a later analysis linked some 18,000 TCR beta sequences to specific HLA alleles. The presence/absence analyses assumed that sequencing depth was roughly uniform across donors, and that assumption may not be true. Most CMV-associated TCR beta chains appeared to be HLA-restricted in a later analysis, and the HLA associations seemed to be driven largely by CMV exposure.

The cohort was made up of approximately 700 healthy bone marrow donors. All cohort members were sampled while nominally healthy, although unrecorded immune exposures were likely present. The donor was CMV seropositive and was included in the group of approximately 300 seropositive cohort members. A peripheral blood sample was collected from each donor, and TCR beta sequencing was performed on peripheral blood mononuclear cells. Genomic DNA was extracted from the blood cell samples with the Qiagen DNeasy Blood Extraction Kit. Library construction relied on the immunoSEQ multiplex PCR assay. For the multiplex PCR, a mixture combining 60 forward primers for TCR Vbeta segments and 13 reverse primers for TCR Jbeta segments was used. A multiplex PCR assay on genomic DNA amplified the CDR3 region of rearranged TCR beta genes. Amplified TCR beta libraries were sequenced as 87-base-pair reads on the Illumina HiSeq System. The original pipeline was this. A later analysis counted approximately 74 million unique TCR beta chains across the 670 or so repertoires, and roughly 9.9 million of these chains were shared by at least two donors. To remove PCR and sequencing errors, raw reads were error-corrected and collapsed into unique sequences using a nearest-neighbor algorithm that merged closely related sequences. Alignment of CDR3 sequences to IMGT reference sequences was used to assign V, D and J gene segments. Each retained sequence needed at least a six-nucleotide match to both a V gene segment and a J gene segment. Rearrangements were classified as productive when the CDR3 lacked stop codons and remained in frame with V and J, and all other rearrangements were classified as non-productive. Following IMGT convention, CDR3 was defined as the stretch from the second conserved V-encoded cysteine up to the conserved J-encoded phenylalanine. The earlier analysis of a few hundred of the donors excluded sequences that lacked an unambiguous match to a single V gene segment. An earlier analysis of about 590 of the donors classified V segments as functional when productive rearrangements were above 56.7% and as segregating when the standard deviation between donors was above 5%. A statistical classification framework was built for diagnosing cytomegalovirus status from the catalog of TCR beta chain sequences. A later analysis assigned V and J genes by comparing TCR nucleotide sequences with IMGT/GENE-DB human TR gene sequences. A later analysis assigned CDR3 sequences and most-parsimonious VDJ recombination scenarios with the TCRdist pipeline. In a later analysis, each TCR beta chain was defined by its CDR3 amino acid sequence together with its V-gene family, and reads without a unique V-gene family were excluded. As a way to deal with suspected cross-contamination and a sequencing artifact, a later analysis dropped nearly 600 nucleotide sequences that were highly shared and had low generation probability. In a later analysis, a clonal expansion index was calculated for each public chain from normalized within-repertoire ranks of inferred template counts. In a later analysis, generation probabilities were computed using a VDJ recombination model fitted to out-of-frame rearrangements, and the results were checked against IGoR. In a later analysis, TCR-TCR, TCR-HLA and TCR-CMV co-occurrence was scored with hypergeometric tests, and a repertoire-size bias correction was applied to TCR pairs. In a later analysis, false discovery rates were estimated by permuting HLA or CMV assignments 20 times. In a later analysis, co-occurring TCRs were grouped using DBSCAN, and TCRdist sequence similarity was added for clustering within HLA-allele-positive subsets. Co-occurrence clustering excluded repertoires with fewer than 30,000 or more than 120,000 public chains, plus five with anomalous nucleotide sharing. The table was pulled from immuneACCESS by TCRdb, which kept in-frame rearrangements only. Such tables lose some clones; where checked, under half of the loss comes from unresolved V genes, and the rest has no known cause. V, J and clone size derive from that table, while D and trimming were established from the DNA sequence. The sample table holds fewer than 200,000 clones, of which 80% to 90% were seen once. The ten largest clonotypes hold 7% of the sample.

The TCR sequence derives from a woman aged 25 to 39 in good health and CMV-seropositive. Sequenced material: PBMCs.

The sequenced DNA is TGCAGCGCAACCGGGGGGACTGGGATCTACGAGCAGTACTTC. Its translation is CSATGGTGIYEQYF. The sequence is built from TRBV29-1 and TRBJ2-7; the junction holds 7 bases that match TRBD2. The CDR3, from cysteine to phenylalanine, totals 14 residues. The only DNA kept is the CDR3, 42 bases in frame from the first base. The germline V gene sets CDR1 to SQVTM and CDR2 to ANQGSEA. V lost 7 bases and J lost 3 bases, and the count of bases not matched to a germline gene is 12.